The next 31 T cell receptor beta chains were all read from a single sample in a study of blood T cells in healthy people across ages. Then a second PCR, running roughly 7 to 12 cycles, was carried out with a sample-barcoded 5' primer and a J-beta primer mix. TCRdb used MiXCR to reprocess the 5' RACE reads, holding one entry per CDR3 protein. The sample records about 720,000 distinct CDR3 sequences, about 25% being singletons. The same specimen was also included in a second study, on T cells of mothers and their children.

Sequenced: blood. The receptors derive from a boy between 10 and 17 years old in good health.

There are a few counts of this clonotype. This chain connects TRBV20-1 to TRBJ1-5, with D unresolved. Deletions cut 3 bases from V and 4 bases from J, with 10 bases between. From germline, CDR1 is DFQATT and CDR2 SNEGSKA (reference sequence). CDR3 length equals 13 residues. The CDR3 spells CSARPSRNQPQHF. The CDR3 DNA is TGCAGTGCTAGGCCCAGTAGGAATCAGCCCCAGCATTTT.

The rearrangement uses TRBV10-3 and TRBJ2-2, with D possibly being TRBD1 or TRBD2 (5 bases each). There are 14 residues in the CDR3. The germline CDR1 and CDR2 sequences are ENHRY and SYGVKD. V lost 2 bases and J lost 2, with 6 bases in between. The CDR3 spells CAISERGNTGELFF. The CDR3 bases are TGTGCCATCAGTGAGCGGGGCAACACCGGGGAGCTGTTTTTT.

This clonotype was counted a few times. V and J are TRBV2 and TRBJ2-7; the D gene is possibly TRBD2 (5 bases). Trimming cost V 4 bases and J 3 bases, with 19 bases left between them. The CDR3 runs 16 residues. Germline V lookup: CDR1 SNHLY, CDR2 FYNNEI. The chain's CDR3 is CASSALASQGSYEQYF. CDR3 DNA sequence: TGTGCCAGCAGTGCTTTAGCCTCCCAAGGGAGCTACGAGCAGTACTTC.

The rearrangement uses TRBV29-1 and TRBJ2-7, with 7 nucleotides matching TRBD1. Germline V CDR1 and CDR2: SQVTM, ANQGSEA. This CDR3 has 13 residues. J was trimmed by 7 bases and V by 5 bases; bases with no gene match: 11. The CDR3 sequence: CSVSGTALWEQYF. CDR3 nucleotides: TGCAGCGTTTCCGGGACAGCCCTCTGGGAGCAGTACTTC.

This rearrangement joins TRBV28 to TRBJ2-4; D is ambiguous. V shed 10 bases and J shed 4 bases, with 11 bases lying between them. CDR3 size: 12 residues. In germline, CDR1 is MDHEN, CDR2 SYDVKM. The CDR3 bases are TGTGCCACGCTAGGGTTAAAAAACATTCAGTACTTC. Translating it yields CATLGLKNIQYF.

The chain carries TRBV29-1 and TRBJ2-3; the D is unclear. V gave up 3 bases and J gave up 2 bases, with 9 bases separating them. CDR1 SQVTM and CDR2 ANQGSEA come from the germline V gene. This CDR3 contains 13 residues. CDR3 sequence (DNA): TGCAGCGTTGATAAATTTCTCACAGATACGCAGTATTTT. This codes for CSVDKFLTDTQYF.

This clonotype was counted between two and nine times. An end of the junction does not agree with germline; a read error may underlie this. The CDR3 coding sequence is TGTGCCAGCAGTGATCCTGGGGCAAGACACACTTCTGGGGCCAGCGTCCTGACTTTC. Its translation is CASSDPGARHTSGASVLTF. V is TRBV25-1 and J is TRBJ2-6, with D tentatively TRBD1 (5 bases). The germline V gene encodes CDR1 MGHDK and CDR2 SYGVNS. The length of the CDR3 is 19 residues.

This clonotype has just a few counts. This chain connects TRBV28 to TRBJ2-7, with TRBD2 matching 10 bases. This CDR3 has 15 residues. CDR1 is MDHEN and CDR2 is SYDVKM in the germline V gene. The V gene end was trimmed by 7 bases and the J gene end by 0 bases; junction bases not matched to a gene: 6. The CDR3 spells CASTQAGGSSYEQYF. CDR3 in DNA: TGTGCCAGCACTCAAGCGGGGGGGAGCTCCTACGAGCAGTACTTC.

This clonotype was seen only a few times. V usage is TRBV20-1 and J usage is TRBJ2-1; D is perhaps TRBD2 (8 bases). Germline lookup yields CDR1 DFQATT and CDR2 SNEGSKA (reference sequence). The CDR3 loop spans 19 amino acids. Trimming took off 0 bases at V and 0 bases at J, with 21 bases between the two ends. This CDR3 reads CSARDLFGRGPSSYNEQFF. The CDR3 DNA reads TGCAGTGCTAGAGATTTGTTCGGGAGGGGGCCTAGCTCCTACAATGAGCAGTTCTTC.

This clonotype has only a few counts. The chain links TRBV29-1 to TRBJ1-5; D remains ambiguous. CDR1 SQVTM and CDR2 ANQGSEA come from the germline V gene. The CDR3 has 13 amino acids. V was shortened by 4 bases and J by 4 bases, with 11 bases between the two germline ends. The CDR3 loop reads CSVANGVNQPQHF. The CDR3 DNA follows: TGCAGCGTTGCCAACGGGGTGAATCAGCCCCAGCATTTT.

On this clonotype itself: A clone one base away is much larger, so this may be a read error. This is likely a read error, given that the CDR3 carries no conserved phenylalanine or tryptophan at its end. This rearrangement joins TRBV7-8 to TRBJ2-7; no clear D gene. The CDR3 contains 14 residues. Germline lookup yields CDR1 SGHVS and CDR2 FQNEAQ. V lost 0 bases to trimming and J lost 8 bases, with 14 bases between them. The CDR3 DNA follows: TGTGCCAGCAGCTTAGCTCCAGGTGCGATGAAGCAGTACTCC. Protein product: CASSLAPGAMKQYS.

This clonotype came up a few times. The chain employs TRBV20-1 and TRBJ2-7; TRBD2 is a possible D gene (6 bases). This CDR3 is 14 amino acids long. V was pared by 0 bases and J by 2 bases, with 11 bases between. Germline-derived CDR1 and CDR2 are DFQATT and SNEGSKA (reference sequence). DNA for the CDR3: TGCAGTGCTAGAGATGAGGGAGGTGCCTACGAGCAGTACTTC. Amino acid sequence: CSARDEGGAYEQYF.

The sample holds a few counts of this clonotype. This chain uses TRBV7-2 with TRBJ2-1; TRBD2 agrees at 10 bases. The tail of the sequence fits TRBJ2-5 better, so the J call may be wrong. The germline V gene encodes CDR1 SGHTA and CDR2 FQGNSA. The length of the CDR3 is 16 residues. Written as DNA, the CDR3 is TGTGCCAGCAGCTTAGAGGTAGCGGGGGGTGGAGAGACCCAGTACTTC. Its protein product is CASSLEVAGGGETQYF.

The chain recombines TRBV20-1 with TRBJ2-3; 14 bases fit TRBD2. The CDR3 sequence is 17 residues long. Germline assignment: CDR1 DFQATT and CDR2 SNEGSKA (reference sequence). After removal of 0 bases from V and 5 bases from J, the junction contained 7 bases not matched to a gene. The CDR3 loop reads CSARDSGLAGGGDTQYF. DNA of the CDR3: TGCAGTGCTAGAGATTCCGGACTAGCGGGAGGTGGAGATACGCAGTATTTT.

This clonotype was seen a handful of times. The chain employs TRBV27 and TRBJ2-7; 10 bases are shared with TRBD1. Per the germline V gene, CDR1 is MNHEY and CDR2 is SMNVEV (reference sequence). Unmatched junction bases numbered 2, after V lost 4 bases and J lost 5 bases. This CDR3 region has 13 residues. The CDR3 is CASSSTGGHEQYF. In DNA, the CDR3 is TGTGCCAGCAGTTCGACAGGGGGCCACGAGCAGTACTTC.

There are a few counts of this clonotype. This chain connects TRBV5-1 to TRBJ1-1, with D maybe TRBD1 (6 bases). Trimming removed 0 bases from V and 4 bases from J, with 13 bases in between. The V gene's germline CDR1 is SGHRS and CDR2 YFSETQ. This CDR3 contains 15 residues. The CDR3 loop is CASSLASRGATEAFF. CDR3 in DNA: TGCGCCAGCAGCTTGGCCTCTCGGGGGGCCACTGAAGCTTTCTTT.

The CDR3 DNA sequence: TGCGCCAGCAGCCCAGGAGAGAACACAGATACGCAGTATTTT. It translates to CASSPGENTDTQYF. The rearrangement uses TRBV5-1 and TRBJ2-3; D remains ambiguous. The CDR3 is 14 amino acids. Germline V gene sequence: CDR1 SGHRS, CDR2 YFSETQ. Trimming left V 4 bases short and J 2 bases short, with 11 bases between. The complete variable domain, with remaining parts taken from reference TRBV5-1 and TRBJ2-3, reads KAGVTQTPRYLIKTRGQQVTLSCSPISGHRSVSWYQQTPGQGLQFLFEYFSETQRNKGNFPGRFSGRQFSNSRSEMNVSTLELGDSALYLCASSPGENTDTQYFGPGTRLTVL.

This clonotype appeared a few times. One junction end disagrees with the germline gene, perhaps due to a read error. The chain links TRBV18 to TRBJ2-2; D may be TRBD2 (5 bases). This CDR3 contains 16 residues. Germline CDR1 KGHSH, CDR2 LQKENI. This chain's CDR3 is CASSPRQVDPIGEPFF. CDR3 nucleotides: TGTGCCAGCTCACCACGTCAGGTCGATCCGATCGGGGAGCCGTTTTTT. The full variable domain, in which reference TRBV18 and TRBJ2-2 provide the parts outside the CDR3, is NAGVMQNPRHLVRRRGQEARLRCSPMKGHSHVYWYRQLPEEGLKFMVYLQKENIIDESGMPKERFSAEFPKEGPSILRIQQVVRGDSAAYFCASSPRQVDPIGEPFFGEGSRLTVL.

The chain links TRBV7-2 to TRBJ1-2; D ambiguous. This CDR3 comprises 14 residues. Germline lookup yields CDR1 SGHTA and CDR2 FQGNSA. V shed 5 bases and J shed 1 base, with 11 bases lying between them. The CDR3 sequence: CASSLDRNNYGYTF. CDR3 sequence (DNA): TGTGCCAGCAGCCTCGACCGGAATAACTATGGCTACACCTTC.

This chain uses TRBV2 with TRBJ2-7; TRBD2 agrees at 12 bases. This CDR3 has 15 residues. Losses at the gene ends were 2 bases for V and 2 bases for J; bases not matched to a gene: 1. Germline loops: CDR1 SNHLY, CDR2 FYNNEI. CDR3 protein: CASSELAGGPYEQYF. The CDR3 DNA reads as TGTGCCAGCAGTGAACTAGCGGGAGGGCCCTACGAGCAGTACTTC.

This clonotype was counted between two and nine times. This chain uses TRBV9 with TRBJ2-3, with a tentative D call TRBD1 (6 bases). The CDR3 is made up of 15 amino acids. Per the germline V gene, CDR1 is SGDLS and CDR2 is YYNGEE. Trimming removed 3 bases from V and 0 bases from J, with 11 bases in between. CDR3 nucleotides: TGTGCCAGCAGCGCAGACAGGTTTAGCACAGATACGCAGTATTTT. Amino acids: CASSADRFSTDTQYF.

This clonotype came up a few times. The CDR3 DNA reads TGCAGTGCTAGACAAGTCGGTAATGGCGAAAAACTGTTTTTT. Translation: CSARQVGNGEKLFF. The J gene is TRBJ1-4, the V gene TRBV20-1, with D uncertain. The CDR3 has 14 residues. Trimming took off 2 bases at V and 8 bases at J, with 15 bases between the two ends. CDR1 and CDR2 (germline): DFQATT, SNEGSKA (reference sequence).

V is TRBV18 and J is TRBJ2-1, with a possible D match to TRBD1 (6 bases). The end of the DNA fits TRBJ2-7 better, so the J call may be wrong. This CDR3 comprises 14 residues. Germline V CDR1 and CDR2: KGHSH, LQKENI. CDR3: CASSEGQSSYEQYV. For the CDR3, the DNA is TGTGCCAGCTCAGAAGGACAGAGCTCCTACGAGCAGTACGTC.

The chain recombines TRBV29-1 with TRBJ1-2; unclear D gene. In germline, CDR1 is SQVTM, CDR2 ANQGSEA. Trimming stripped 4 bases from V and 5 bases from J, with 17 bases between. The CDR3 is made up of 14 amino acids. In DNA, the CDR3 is TGCAGCGTTGTTGGCCTGGGATCTGAATATGGCTACACCTTC. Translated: CSVVGLGSEYGYTF. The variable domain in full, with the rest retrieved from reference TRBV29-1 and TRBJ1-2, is SAVISQKPSRDICQRGTSLTIQCQVDSQVTMMFWYRQQPGQSLTLIATANQGSEATYESGFVIDKFPISRPNLTFSTLTVSNMSPEDSSIYLCSVVGLGSEYGYTFGSGTRLTVV.

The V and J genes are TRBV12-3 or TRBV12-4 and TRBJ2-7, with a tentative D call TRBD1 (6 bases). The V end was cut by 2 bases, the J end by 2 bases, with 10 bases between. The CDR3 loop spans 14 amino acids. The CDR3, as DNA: TGTGCCAGCAGTTTATACGGGACAACCTACGAGCAGTACTTC. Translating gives CASSLYGTTYEQYF.

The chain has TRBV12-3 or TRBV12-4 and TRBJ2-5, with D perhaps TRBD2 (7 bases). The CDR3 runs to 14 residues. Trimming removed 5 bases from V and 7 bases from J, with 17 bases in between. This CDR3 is CASSPRGGAGTQYF. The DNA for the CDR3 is TGTGCCAGCAGTCCTCGAGGGGGGGCGGGGACCCAGTACTTC.

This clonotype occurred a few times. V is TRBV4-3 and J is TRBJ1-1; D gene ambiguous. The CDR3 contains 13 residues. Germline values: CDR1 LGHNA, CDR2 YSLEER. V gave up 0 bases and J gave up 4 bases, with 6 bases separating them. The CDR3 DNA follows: TGCGCCAGCAGCCAAGATCCGCGCACTGAAGCTTTCTTT. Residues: CASSQDPRTEAFF.

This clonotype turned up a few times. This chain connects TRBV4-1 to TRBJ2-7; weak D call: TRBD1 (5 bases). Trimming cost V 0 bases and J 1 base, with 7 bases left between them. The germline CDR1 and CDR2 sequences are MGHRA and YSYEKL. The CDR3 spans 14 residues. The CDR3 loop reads CASSQEQASYEQYF. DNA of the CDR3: TGCGCCAGCAGCCAAGAACAGGCGTCCTACGAGCAGTACTTC.

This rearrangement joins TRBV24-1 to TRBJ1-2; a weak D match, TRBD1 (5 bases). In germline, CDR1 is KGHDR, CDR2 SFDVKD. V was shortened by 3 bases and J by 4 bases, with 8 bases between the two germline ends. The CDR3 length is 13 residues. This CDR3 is CATSDRDSYGYTF. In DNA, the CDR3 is TGTGCCACCAGTGATCGCGACAGCTATGGCTACACCTTC.

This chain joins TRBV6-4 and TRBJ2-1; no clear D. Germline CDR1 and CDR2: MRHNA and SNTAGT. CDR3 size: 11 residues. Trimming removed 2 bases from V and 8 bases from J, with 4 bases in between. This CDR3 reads CASSDRYEQFF. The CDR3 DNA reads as TGTGCCAGCAGTGACCGTTATGAGCAGTTCTTC.

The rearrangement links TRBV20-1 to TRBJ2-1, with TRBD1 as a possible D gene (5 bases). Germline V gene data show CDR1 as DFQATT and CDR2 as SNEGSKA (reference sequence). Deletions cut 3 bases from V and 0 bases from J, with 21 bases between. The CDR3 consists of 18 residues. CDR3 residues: CSARGLGDPESSYNEQFF. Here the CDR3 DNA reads TGCAGTGCTAGGGGGCTAGGGGATCCGGAAAGCTCCTACAATGAGCAGTTCTTC.